Described below is a single T cell receptor (beta chain) sequence and its context. Its antigen is unknown. CDR3 length: 13 amino acids. V lost 0 bases to trimming and J lost 5 bases, with 6 bases between them. Germline V gives CDR1 SGHNT, CDR2 YENEEA. This record belongs to a study of T-cell memory formation after mild COVID-19. Study-wide background: Largely donor-specific TCR clusters were found. The study's findings and limits: Whether second-wave clones peaking at day 37 were SARS-CoV-2 specific went unconfirmed. Clones that shrank (day 15 to 85) were balanced CD4/CD8, whereas later expanders leaned CD4+. Clones which contracted sat mainly in CM and EM if CD4+, and in EMRA if CD8+.

TCRdb called the 5' RACE reads again in MiXCR, with one record for every CDR3 protein. This table holds 200,000 or so distinct CDR3 sequences, around 9.1% found once. Sequencing was performed on PBMCs or a T cell subset sorted from them (not recorded which). The V call is TRBV11-3, the J call TRBJ2-3; weak D call: TRBD2 (5 bases). This clonotype originated in a young man who had mild COVID-19 (a few samples of this study predate the infection). Cell type and time point are not known. CDR3 DNA: TGTGCCAGCAGCTTAGATGCGGGAGATACGCAGTATTTT. Protein sequence: CASSLDAGDTQYF.